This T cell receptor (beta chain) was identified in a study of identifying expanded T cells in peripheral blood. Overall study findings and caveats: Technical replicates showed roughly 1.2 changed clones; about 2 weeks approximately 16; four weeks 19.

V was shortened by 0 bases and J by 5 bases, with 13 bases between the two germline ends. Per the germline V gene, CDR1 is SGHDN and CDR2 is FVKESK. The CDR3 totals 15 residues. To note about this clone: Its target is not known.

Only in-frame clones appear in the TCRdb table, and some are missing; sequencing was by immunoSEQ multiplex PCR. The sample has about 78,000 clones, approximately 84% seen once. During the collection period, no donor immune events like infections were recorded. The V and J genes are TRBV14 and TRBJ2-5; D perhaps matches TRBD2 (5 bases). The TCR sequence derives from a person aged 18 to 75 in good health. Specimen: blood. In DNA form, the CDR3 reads TGTGCCAGCAGCCAAGAGGGGTTACGGGGTGAGACCCAGTACTTC. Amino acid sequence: CASSQEGLRGETQYF.